This is a list of T cell receptor beta chains from one sample in a study of CD4 T cells in relation to SARS-CoV-2 and coronaviruses. Only in-frame clones appear in the TCRdb table, and some are missing; sequencing was by immunoSEQ multiplex PCR. The table lists 55,000 to 75,000 clones, 87% of them singletons. The specimen sequenced was memory CD4+ T cells from PBMCs. The origin of the receptors is a human donor in good health. The CDR3 runs from the conserved cysteine through the conserved F or W. The order of the fields is J gene, clone size, D gene, V gene, CDR3 protein, CDR3 DNA. A D gene is named only where the DNA matches it firmly. Size tells how often a clone was seen (once, few, many) or the class of an expanded clone, and some rows leave it out.

>TRBJ2-7|NA|TRBD1|TRBV4-1
CASSRDTGTAYEQYF
TGCGCCAGCAGCCGAGATACCGGGACAGCTTACGAGCAGTACTTC
>TRBJ1-3|NA|TRBD1|TRBV11-2
CASSLDSGQYPRNTIYF
TGTGCCAGCAGCTTAGATTCGGGACAGTATCCGAGAAACACCATATATTTT
>TRBJ2-7|NA|NA|TRBV11-2
CASSFRAGPYEQYF
TGTGCCAGCAGCTTTAGGGCAGGACCCTACGAGCAGTACTTC
>TRBJ2-7|NA|NA|TRBV5-1
CASSLEGYEQYF
TGCGCCAGCAGCTTAGAGGGATACGAGCAGTACTTC
>TRBJ1-1|NA|NA|TRBV28
CASSLIQFTAEAFF
TGTGCCAGCAGTTTAATCCAGTTCACGGCTGAAGCTTTCTTT
>TRBJ1-6|NA|NA|TRBV21-1
CASSEGQGAYNSPLHF
TGTGCCAGCAGCGAAGGACAGGGGGCCTATAATTCACCCCTCCACTTT
>TRBJ1-1|few|NA|TRBV9
CASSVVRGNTEAFF
TGTGCCAGCAGCGTAGTACGCGGGAACACTGAAGCTTTCTTT
>TRBJ1-5|NA|NA|TRBV30
CAWSVTPTGEPQHF
TGTGCCTGGAGTGTAACACCCACAGGCGAGCCCCAGCATTTT
>TRBJ1-1|NA|NA|TRBV5-6
CASSLRDWTEAFF
TGTGCCAGCAGCTTACGGGATTGGACTGAAGCTTTCTTT
>TRBJ1-6|NA|NA|TRBV2
CASSEFVLGNSPLHF
TGTGCCAGCAGTGAATTCGTACTAGGTAATTCACCCCTCCACTTT
>TRBJ2-2|NA|TRBD2|TRBV5-3
CARSLEIAGGELFF
TGTGCCAGAAGCTTGGAAATAGCGGGGGGGGAGCTGTTTTTT
>TRBJ2-1|NA|TRBD2|TRBV29-1
CSVDSWGLAGTNEQFF
TGCAGCGTTGATTCCTGGGGACTAGCGGGAACTAATGAGCAGTTCTTC
>TRBJ1-1|NA|NA|TRBV2
CASSSQGWTEAFF
TGTGCCAGCAGTTCCCAGGGTTGGACTGAAGCTTTCTTT
>TRBJ1-2|NA|TRBD1|TRBV12-3/TRBV12-4
CASGTGYGYTF
TGTGCCAGCGGGACAGGCTATGGCTACACCTTC